This T cell receptor (beta chain) was recovered during a study of control samples from healthy donors and cancer patients. TCRdb's copy holds only in-frame clones and misses some; the assay was immunoSEQ multiplex PCR. The table has roughly 200,000 clones, 90% to 95% seen once. V was shortened by 4 bases and J by 3 bases, with 7 bases between the two germline ends. The CDR3 consists of 14 residues. Germline V CDR1 and CDR2: LNHDA, SQIVND (reference sequence). This chain uses TRBV19 with TRBJ1-6; maybe TRBD1 (5 bases). The receptor was isolated from a man aged 25 to 45 in good health. Specimen: blood. CDR3 sequence: CASSTGFYNSPLHF. In DNA, the CDR3 is TGTGCCAGTAGTACAGGGTTCTATAATTCACCCCTCCACTTT.